The next 8 T cell receptor beta chains were all read from a single sample in a study of T cell repertoires in cytomegalovirus infection. MiXCR, run by TCRdb on the reads, gives a single entry per CDR3 protein. The sample consists of about 530,000 distinct CDR3 sequences, around a quarter of them appearing once. Sequencing was carried out using PBMCs. Receptor source: a human donor in good health (CMV status not recorded). Some clones in this sample may be carry-over from other donors' samples.

About this clonotype itself: Likely a read error: the CDR3 ends without its conserved phenylalanine or tryptophan. The chain joins TRBV24-1 to TRBJ2-3; D call uncertain. The CDR3 spans 15 residues. V was clipped by 6 bases and J by 1 base, with 13 bases between them. CDR1 is KGHDR, CDR2 SFDVKD, per germline. The CDR3 region is CATSPDGRRTDTQYL. CDR3 in DNA: TGTGCCACCAGTCCCGATGGCAGACGCACAGATACGCAGTATCTT.

This clonotype was seen only a few times. The chain joins TRBV5-5 to TRBJ1-1; TRBD1 is a possible D gene (5 bases). CDR1 SGHKS and CDR2 YYEKEE come from the germline V gene (reference sequence). CDR3 length: 14 residues. Trimming cost V 4 bases and J 0 bases, with 10 bases left between them. The CDR3 nucleotides read TGTGCCAGCAGCCAAGGGGACTTGAACACTGAAGCTTTCTTT. The encoded protein is CASSQGDLNTEAFF.

This clonotype was detected ten times or more. CDR3 bases: TGTGCCAGCAGCTTAATGGCCTCCTACACCGGGGAGCTGTTTTTT. Translated: CASSLMASYTGELFF. The rearrangement links TRBV7-3 to TRBJ2-2; D unresolved. This CDR3 region has 15 residues. Germline V CDR1 and CDR2: SGHTA, FQGTGA. Trimming shortened V by 1 base and J by 3 bases, and 9 bases separated the two germline ends.

The chain carries TRBV12-3 or TRBV12-4 and TRBJ2-7; 9 bases are shared with TRBD2. This CDR3 is built from 16 residues. Losses at the gene ends were 3 bases for V and 3 bases for J; bases not matched to a gene: 9. The CDR3 protein is CASSLSRGREGYEQYF. For the CDR3, the DNA is TGTGCCAGCAGTTTGTCGAGGGGGCGGGAGGGCTACGAGCAGTACTTC.

This rearrangement joins TRBV5-1 to TRBJ2-6; D not resolved. This CDR3 contains 17 residues. Trimming stripped 0 bases from V and 0 bases from J, with 10 bases between. Per the germline V gene, CDR1 is SGHRS and CDR2 is YFSETQ. The CDR3 region is CASSLEADHSGANVLTF. The CDR3 DNA sequence: TGCGCCAGCAGCTTGGAGGCCGACCACTCTGGGGCCAACGTCCTGACTTTC.

Many counts were recorded for this clonotype. The chain employs TRBV7-6 and TRBJ1-3; unclear D gene. Per the germline V gene, CDR1 is SGHVS and CDR2 is FNYEAQ. V gave up 2 bases and J gave up 0 bases, with 8 bases separating them. The CDR3 sequence is 15 residues long. CDR3 loop: CASSLNSYSGNTIYF. Written as DNA, the CDR3 is TGTGCCAGCAGCTTAAACAGTTACTCTGGAAACACCATATATTTT.

This chain's CDR3 is CASSQDPTDSTTNEKLFF. CDR3 bases: TGCGCCAGCAGCCAAGATCCCACAGACTCTACAACTAATGAAAAACTGTTTTTT. The V and J genes are TRBV4-3 and TRBJ1-4; D gene uncertain. The CDR3 contains 18 residues. Trimming pared 0 bases from V and 0 bases from J, leaving 14 bases between. Germline V gives CDR1 LGHNA, CDR2 YSLEER.

This clonotype has a count of ten or more. As DNA, the CDR3 is TGTGCCAGCGGATTAGCGGGAGGATTCTCCTACAATGAGCAGTTCTTC. It is translated as CASGLAGGFSYNEQFF. The chain has TRBV6-1 and TRBJ2-1; 10 bases fit TRBD2. Per the germline V gene, CDR1 is MNHNS and CDR2 is SASEGT. The CDR3 is 16 amino acids. Trimming at V came to 8 bases and at J to 0 bases, leaving 7 bases not matched to a gene.